A single sample gave rise to the 25 T cell receptor beta chains below, sequenced in a study of molecular identifiers for immune sequencing clone quantification (dated by TCRdb to 2016 to 2019). Library generation was performed with PCR. Sequencing was performed on a NextSeq 500. In-frame beta chains were kept once TCRdb had trimmed the public reads at Q25 with fastp and called clones with MiXCR. Here each entry gathers all rows of one CDR3 protein and keeps the most common genes and DNA. Within this sample are about 100,000 distinct CDR3 sequences, with about 35% of them counted one time only. The ten largest clones take up approximately 3.8% of the sample. The material sequenced was naive CD8+ T cells from blood, with Jurkat cell RNA spiked in. The cell subset or site label here, explained by the study, means: FACS-sorted CD8+CD4-CCR7+CD45RA+ naive T cells. The receptor set was obtained from a human donor in good health. Some libraries in this study had Jurkat cell RNA spiked in.

The chain couples TRBV9 to TRBJ1-4; no definite D call. The CDR3 runs to 14 residues. V gave up 0 bases and J gave up 5 bases, with 8 bases separating them. The germline V gene encodes CDR1 SGDLS and CDR2 YYNGEE. CDR3 in amino acids: CASSVGMGNEKLFF. CDR3 DNA: TGTGCCAGCAGCGTAGGGATGGGGAATGAAAAACTGTTTTTT.

The sample holds many counts of this clonotype. The chain couples TRBV9 to TRBJ2-1; D unresolved. V was cut by 3 bases and J by 0 bases, with 10 bases left in between. This CDR3 region has 15 residues. Germline V lookup: CDR1 SGDLS, CDR2 YYNGEE. CDR3 in DNA: TGTGCCAGCAGCGCCCCACCGGGCTCCTACAATGAGCAGTTCTTC. Translated: CASSAPPGSYNEQFF.

The chain carries TRBV27 and TRBJ2-7; TRBD2 agrees at 11 bases. The CDR3 spans 15 residues. Germline V lookup: CDR1 MNHEY, CDR2 SMNVEV (reference sequence). The trim removed 3 bases at V and 1 base at J, leaving 2 bases unmatched. The CDR3 spells CASSFIAGGSYEQYF. The CDR3 region has the DNA TGTGCCAGCAGTTTCATAGCGGGAGGGTCCTACGAGCAGTACTTC.

This clonotype was picked up many times. The chain combines TRBV5-6 with TRBJ2-4; unclear D gene. The CDR3 extends over 11 amino acids. Trimming pared 2 bases from V and 8 bases from J, leaving 5 bases between. The germline V gene has CDR1 SGHDT and CDR2 YYEEEE. In DNA form, the CDR3 reads TGTGCCAGCAGCTTCGGTGACATTCAGTACTTC. Its translation is CASSFGDIQYF.

This chain links TRBV28 with TRBJ1-1; 8 bases fit TRBD1. The CDR3 spans 15 residues. The V gene's germline CDR1 is MDHEN and CDR2 SYDVKM. Trimming at V came to 2 bases and at J to 3 bases, leaving 5 bases not matched to a gene. In DNA, the CDR3 is TGTGCCAGCAGTTTAGAAACAGGGGGGGACACTGAAGCTTTCTTT. Translation: CASSLETGGDTEAFF.

This clonotype occurred once. The V call is TRBV4-1, the J call TRBJ2-5; no definite D call. Germline CDR1 MGHRA, CDR2 YSYEKL. Trimming cost V 8 bases and J 2 bases, with 12 bases left between them. The CDR3 consists of 13 residues. The CDR3 region is CASGFTDQETQYF. In DNA, the CDR3 is TGCGCCAGCGGCTTCACAGATCAAGAGACCCAGTACTTC.

This clonotype was seen many times. The chain has TRBV7-2 and TRBJ2-1; D gene ambiguous. The V gene lost 4 bases and the J gene lost 5 bases, with 6 bases spanning the gap. Germline loops: CDR1 SGHTA, CDR2 FQGNSA. The CDR3 length is 12 residues. CDR3 residues: CASSSRDNEQFF. Written as DNA, the CDR3 is TGTGCCAGCAGCTCCCGGGACAATGAGCAGTTCTTC.

The rearrangement links TRBV9 to TRBJ2-7, with D possibly TRBD1 on 5 matching bases. Germline V gene sequence: CDR1 SGDLS, CDR2 YYNGEE. The CDR3 totals 14 residues. Between the trimmed V and J ends, which lost 3 bases and 6 bases, there was a span of 16 bases. The CDR3 DNA is TGTGCCAGCAGCGCCCCTGGCAGGGCAGGCGAGCAGTACTTC. Amino acid sequence: CASSAPGRAGEQYF.

This clonotype showed up many times. This sequence joins TRBV29-1 and TRBJ2-2; D may match TRBD1 or TRBD2 (6 bases each). This CDR3 spans 13 amino acids. Germline lookup yields CDR1 SQVTM and CDR2 ANQGSEA. Trimming shortened V by 3 bases and J by 5 bases, and 10 bases separated the two germline ends. CDR3 bases: TGCAGCGTTGACACAGGGACTACCGGGGAGCTGTTTTTT. It codes for CSVDTGTTGELFF.

About this clonotype itself: A much larger clonotype is one base distant, so this may be a read error. This chain uses TRBV12-3 or TRBV12-4 with TRBJ1-2; 9 positions match TRBD1. CDR3 length: 15 residues. The trim removed 5 bases at V and 6 bases at J, leaving 10 bases unmatched. CDR3: CASSPGQGFDHGYTF. In DNA, the CDR3 is TGTGCCAGCAGTCCGGGACAGGGATTTGACCATGGCTACACCTTC.

Ten or more counts support this clonotype. As DNA, the CDR3 is TGTGCCAGCAGCCCTCCGACCGGGACTCCGAACACCGGGGAGCTGTTTTTT. Amino acids: CASSPPTGTPNTGELFF. The genes are TRBV14 and TRBJ2-2; maybe TRBD2 (6 bases). Germline values: CDR1 SGHDN, CDR2 FVKESK. Trimming pared 4 bases from V and 0 bases from J, leaving 15 bases between. CDR3 length equals 17 residues. The complete variable domain, with remaining parts taken from reference TRBV14 and TRBJ2-2, reads EAGVTQFPSHSVIEKGQTVTLRCDPISGHDNLYWYRRVMGKEIKFLLHFVKESKQDESGMPNNRFLAERTGGTYSTLKVQPAELEDSGVYFCASSPPTGTPNTGELFFGEGSRLTVL.

This clonotype was counted between two and nine times. The chain uses TRBV13 and TRBJ2-1; 11 bases map to TRBD2. The CDR3 totals 14 residues. Per germline, CDR1 PRHDT and CDR2 FYEKMQ (reference sequence). The V segment lost 5 bases and the J segment 6 bases; nucleotides outside the gene matches: 3. The CDR3 DNA is TGTGCCAGCAGCACACTAGCGGGAGTCAATGAGCAGTTCTTC. Translating gives CASSTLAGVNEQFF.

This clonotype was seen more than once but under ten times. V usage is TRBV7-8 and J usage is TRBJ2-3; D is perhaps TRBD2 (5 bases). Germline CDR1 SGHVS, CDR2 FQNEAQ. The CDR3 covers 15 residues. Trimming removed 1 base at V and 5 bases at J, with 13 bases between. As DNA, the CDR3 is TGTGCCAGCAGCTTAGATTTAGGGAGTTTAGATACGCAGTATTTT. It encodes CASSLDLGSLDTQYF.

In its sample, this clonotype was seen a few times. V is TRBV28 and J is TRBJ2-7; D ambiguous. V was cut by 6 bases and J by 4 bases, with 10 bases left in between. Germline CDR1 is MDHEN and CDR2 is SYDVKM. CDR3 size: 12 residues. CDR3 region: CASRFRVYEQYF. The CDR3 region has the DNA TGTGCCAGCAGATTCCGGGTGTACGAGCAGTACTTC.

This clonotype has at least ten counts. This chain connects TRBV27 to TRBJ1-1, with D perhaps TRBD1 (5 bases). This CDR3 comprises 11 residues. Per germline, CDR1 MNHEY and CDR2 SMNVEV (reference sequence). The V end was cut by 3 bases, the J end by 7 bases, with 6 bases between. CDR3 nucleotide sequence: TGTGCCAGCAGTTTTGGGGGTGAAGCTTTCTTT. Its translation: CASSFGGEAFF.

The chain links TRBV25-1 to TRBJ1-5, with 8 positions matching TRBD1. Germline assignment: CDR1 MGHDK and CDR2 SYGVNS. The V segment lost 8 bases and the J segment 9 bases; nucleotides outside the gene matches: 0. The CDR3 runs 10 residues. The CDR3 sequence: CASGTGPQHF. The CDR3, as DNA: TGTGCCAGCGGGACAGGGCCCCAGCATTTT.

With regard to this clonotype: A much larger clone sits a single nucleotide away, making a read error possible. The chain is built from TRBV19 and TRBJ1-3; no reliable D call. The V gene's germline CDR1 is LNHDA and CDR2 SQIVND (reference sequence). The CDR3 contains 16 residues. Written as DNA, the CDR3 is TGTGCCAGTAGTTACCCCTTCCGCACAATTGGAAACGCCATATATTTT. Residues: CASSYPFRTIGNAIYF.

Remarks on this clonotype: This could be a read error, since a much larger clone is one nucleotide away. V usage is TRBV7-6 and J usage is TRBJ1-4; D is possibly TRBD1 (5 bases). The CDR3 length is 15 residues. Germline V CDR1 and CDR2: SGHVS, FNYEAQ. CDR3: CASSETGRQNEELFF. The CDR3 DNA reads as TGTGCCAGCAGCGAGACGGGACGGCAAAATGAAGAACTGTTTTTT.

Note on this clonotype: One end of the junction varies from germline; a read error may be responsible. The V call is TRBV4-1, the J call TRBJ1-4, with 8 bases that match TRBD1. There are 15 residues in the CDR3. Germline assignment: CDR1 MGHRA and CDR2 YSYEKL. This CDR3 reads CASSQEGQADEKQFF. The CDR3 DNA follows: TGCGCCAGCAGCCAAGAGGGACAGGCGGATGAAAAACAGTTTTTT.

This clonotype was observed a few times. V gene TRBV20-1 combines with J gene TRBJ2-7; 8 bases line up with TRBD1. Germline values: CDR1 DFQATT, CDR2 SNEGSKA (reference sequence). This CDR3 contains 15 residues. Germline trimming cut 1 base from V and 3 bases from J; bases unmatched to any gene: 8. CDR3 sequence reads: CSARGPPGQDYEQYF. CDR3 nucleotide sequence: TGCAGTGCTAGAGGCCCGCCGGGACAGGACTACGAGCAGTACTTC.

The CDR3 DNA reads TGTGCCGGCAAGACAGGGGGCGAAAACATTCAGTACTTC. This sequence encodes CAGKTGGENIQYF. V usage is TRBV13 and J usage is TRBJ2-4, with TRBD1 matching 10 bases. CDR3 size: 13 residues. Per germline, CDR1 PRHDT and CDR2 FYEKMQ (reference sequence). V lost 11 bases and J lost 5; bases outside the gene matches: 6.

This clonotype appeared a few times. The chain joins TRBV6-2 or TRBV6-3 to TRBJ2-3, with unresolved D. Trimming took off 10 bases at V and 4 bases at J, with 6 bases between the two ends. The CDR3 consists of 10 residues. Germline CDR1 and CDR2: MNHEY and SVGEGT. The CDR3 DNA follows: TGTGCCACCCAGGCAGATACGCAGTATTTT. Its translation is CATQADTQYF.

This clonotype was observed many times. V gene TRBV29-1 combines with J gene TRBJ2-2, with TRBD2 matching 9 bases. Germline CDR1 is SQVTM and CDR2 is ANQGSEA. The CDR3 consists of 16 residues. V shed 1 base, J shed 1 base, and the junction held 4 bases outside the gene matches. For the CDR3, the DNA is TGCAGCGTTGAAGGGGTGACTAGCGGGAACACCGGGGAGCTGTTTTTT. Translating gives CSVEGVTSGNTGELFF.

J is TRBJ2-3 and V is TRBV2, with 8 nucleotides matching TRBD2. The V gene's germline CDR1 is SNHLY and CDR2 FYNNEI. After removal of 8 bases from V and 3 bases from J, the junction contained 13 bases not matched to a gene. This CDR3 has 16 residues. The CDR3 is CASGSQAGEVTDTQYF. The DNA for the CDR3 is TGTGCCAGCGGTTCCCAAGCGGGAGAAGTGACAGATACGCAGTATTTT.

This clonotype was found many times. The genes are TRBV11-3 and TRBJ1-1, with TRBD1 as a possible D gene (5 bases). Germline CDR1 and CDR2: SGHNT and YENEEA. The CDR3 covers 14 residues. Trimming pared 1 base from V and 1 base from J, leaving 7 bases between. CDR3 nucleotides: TGTGCCAGCAGCTTAGCAGGGACGAACACTGAAGCTTTCTTT. Amino acids: CASSLAGTNTEAFF.